This T cell receptor (beta chain) was found in a study of T cells in Graves' hyperthyroidism and ophthalmopathy. Findings of the study overall: Ophthalmopathy was separated from stable hyperthyroidism by a 13 V-J model. Median prediction lead before ophthalmopathy onset was 5.5 to 7 months with the model.

Amplified TCR beta CDR3 regions came from RNA transcripts. Using the HTBI primer set, a first-round RT-PCR was run on the TCR CDR3. From the multiplex PCR reads, TCRdb called clonotypes with MiXCR, one entry per CDR3 protein. Here the sample spans 500,000 to 600,000 distinct CDR3 sequences, about 46% being singletons. Each diagnosis drew on symptoms, thyroxine, TRAb, thyroid ultrasound and orbital computed tomography findings. Germline V lookup: CDR1 SGHTA, CDR2 FQGNSA. V lost 2 bases to trimming and J lost 7 bases, with 5 bases between them. This CDR3 spans 11 amino acids. This clonotype was counted at least ten times. Its specificity is not known.

The sample taken for sequencing was peripheral blood or thyroid tissue (not recorded which). The V and J genes are TRBV7-2 and TRBJ1-2; D remains unclear. The source is an adult woman with Graves' disease, either hyperthyroidism or ophthalmopathy (not recorded which). CDR3 in amino acids: CASSLWGGYTF. As DNA, the CDR3 is TGTGCCAGCAGCTTATGGGGTGGCTACACCTTC.